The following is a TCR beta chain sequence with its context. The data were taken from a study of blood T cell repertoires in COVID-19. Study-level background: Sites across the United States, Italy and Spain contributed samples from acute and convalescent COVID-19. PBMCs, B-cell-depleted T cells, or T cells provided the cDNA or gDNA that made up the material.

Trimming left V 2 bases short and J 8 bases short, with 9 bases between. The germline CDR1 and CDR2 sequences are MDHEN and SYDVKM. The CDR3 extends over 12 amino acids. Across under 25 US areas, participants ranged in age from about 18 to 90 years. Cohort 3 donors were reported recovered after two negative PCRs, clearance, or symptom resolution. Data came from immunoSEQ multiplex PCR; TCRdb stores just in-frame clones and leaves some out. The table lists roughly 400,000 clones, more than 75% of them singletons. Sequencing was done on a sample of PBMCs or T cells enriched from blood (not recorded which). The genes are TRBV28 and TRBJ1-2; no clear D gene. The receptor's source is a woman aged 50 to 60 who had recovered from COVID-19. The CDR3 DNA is TGTGCCAGCAGTTTAGCGTATGAGGGCTACACCTTC. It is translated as CASSLAYEGYTF.